These T cell receptor beta chains were read from a single sample in a study of CD8+ T cells in alopecia areata. TCRdb's copy holds only in-frame clones and misses some; the assay was immunoSEQ multiplex PCR. The sample holds roughly 76,000 clones, roughly 28% seen once. The source was CD8+ T cells sorted from blood, collected at week 4, from a patient treated with tofacitinib. Source of these receptors: a human donor with alopecia areata. Each CDR3 is given with its conserved first and last residue. A D gene is named only where the DNA matches it firmly. Not every row has a clone size; where given, it reads once, few, many or a size class.

V	size	D	J	DNA	CDR3
TRBV29-1	-	-	TRBJ1-2	TGCAGCGTTGTGGGGACGGAGAACTATGGCTACACCTTC	CSVVGTENYGYTF
TRBV30	-	TRBD1	TRBJ2-6	TGTGCCTGGGCACAGGGGGCTGGGGCCAACGTCCTGACTTTC	CAWAQGAGANVLTF
TRBV12-5	few	-	TRBJ2-1	TGTGCTAGTGGTTTCCCAGGGGCGAATGAGCAGTTCTTC	CASGFPGANEQFF
TRBV27	-	-	TRBJ2-3	TGTGCCAGCATGGGAGGATCAGATACGCAGTATTTT	CASMGGSDTQYF
TRBV29-1	-	-	TRBJ2-2	TGCAGCGTTCGTCTGACTTGGGACACCGGGGAGCTGTTTTTT	CSVRLTWDTGELFF
TRBV4-3	few	-	TRBJ2-1	TGCGCCAGCAGCCAAGGAGTAGCCAGCGATGAGCAGTTCTTC	CASSQGVASDEQFF
TRBV5-7	-	-	TRBJ2-5	TGTGCCAGCAGCTCCCTACAGGGACCTTGCCAAGGGGACCAGTACTTC	CASSSLQGPCQGDQYF
TRBV4-3	-	TRBD2	TRBJ2-7	TGCGCCAGCAGCCAAGTAGCGGGAGAAGGCGAGCAGTACTTC	CASSQVAGEGEQYF
TRBV7-9	few	-	TRBJ2-2	TGTGCCAGCAGCTCCGGGACTCCTACCGGGGAGCTGTTTTTT	CASSSGTPTGELFF
TRBV9	few	-	TRBJ2-1	TGTGCCAGCAGCGTTCCCAACTTAAATGAGCAGTTCTTC	CASSVPNLNEQFF
TRBV27	few	-	TRBJ2-2	TGTGCCAGCGCCAGGGGACAAAACACCGGGGAGCTGTTTTTT	CASARGQNTGELFF
TRBV4-1	-	TRBD1	TRBJ1-5	TGCGCCAGCAGTCGTCGGGGGCAGGGGGAACAGCCCCAGCATTTT	CASSRRGQGEQPQHF
TRBV7-2	-	TRBD1	TRBJ2-7	TGTGCCAGCAGCTTCGGGACAGGCTCCTACGAGCAGTACTTC	CASSFGTGSYEQYF
TRBV7-2	-	-	TRBJ2-4	TGTGCCAGCACACGGGGTGATAAAAACATTCAGTACTTC	CASTRGDKNIQYF
TRBV29-1	few	-	TRBJ2-7	TGCAGCGTTGTTGCTACTACACTAAATTCCCCCTACGAGCAGTACTTC	CSVVATTLNSPYEQYF
TRBV29-1	-	TRBD1	TRBJ2-7	TGCAGCGCCCGGGACAGGACCTACGAGCAGTACTTC	CSARDRTYEQYF
TRBV6-5	-	-	TRBJ2-5	TGTGCCAGCAAGGGGGAGCGGCTCCGTGGTACCCAGTACTTC	CASKGERLRGTQYF
TRBV4-1	-	TRBD2	TRBJ2-2	TGCGCCAGCAGCCAGGCGCTAGCGGGCACCGGGGAGCTGTTTTTT	CASSQALAGTGELFF
TRBV27	-	-	TRBJ2-1	TGTGCCAGCAGCCGTCCACCCAGGGGCAGCAATGAGCAGTTCTTC	CASSRPPRGSNEQFF
TRBV18	-	-	TRBJ2-7	TGTGCCAGCTCACCAGGGGCCCCCGAGCAGTACTTC	CASSPGAPEQYF
TRBV4-1	-	-	TRBJ1-2	TGCGCCAGCAGCCACAACAGTTTCTATGGCTACACCTTC	CASSHNSFYGYTF
TRBV5-1	once	-	TRBJ2-7	TGCGCCAGCAGCTTGGGCGGGACGTCCTACGAGCAGTACTTC	CASSLGGTSYEQYF
TRBV15	-	TRBD2	TRBJ2-3	TGTGCCACCAGCAGAGATTACGGACTAGCGGGACAGGCGACAGATACGCAGTATTTT	CATSRDYGLAGQATDTQYF